Here is one T cell receptor beta chain with its context. Its antigen is undetermined. Libraries were prepared by immunoSEQ multiplex PCR; TCRdb keeps only in-frame clonotypes and omits some of them. The sample carries about 74,000 clones, around 84% recorded once. These data come from a study of OX40 agonist ivuxolimab in advanced cancers. Across the whole study: Patients got intravenous ivuxolimab at 0.01 to 10 mg/kg every 2 weeks. Findings and limits, study-wide: In a subset of nonresponders, normalized T-cell clonal expansion was also low. At 0.1 to 3.0 mg/kg and by week 6, clonal expansion occurred in CD4+ and CD8+ blood T cells.

The germline CDR1 and CDR2 sequences are SGHRS and YFSETQ. The length of the CDR3 is 15 residues. V was shortened by 0 bases and J by 1 base, with 10 bases between the two germline ends. The chain links TRBV5-1 to TRBJ1-1; D not certain. This clonotype originated in an adult with an advanced solid tumor such as melanoma, head and neck, liver or kidney cancer. Sequences were derived from CD4+ or CD8+ T cells sorted from blood, sampled in a trial of the OX40 agonist ivuxolimab. The CDR3 spells CASSLVGGSNTEAFF. The CDR3 bases are TGCGCCAGCAGCTTGGTGGGCGGTTCGAACACTGAAGCTTTCTTT.